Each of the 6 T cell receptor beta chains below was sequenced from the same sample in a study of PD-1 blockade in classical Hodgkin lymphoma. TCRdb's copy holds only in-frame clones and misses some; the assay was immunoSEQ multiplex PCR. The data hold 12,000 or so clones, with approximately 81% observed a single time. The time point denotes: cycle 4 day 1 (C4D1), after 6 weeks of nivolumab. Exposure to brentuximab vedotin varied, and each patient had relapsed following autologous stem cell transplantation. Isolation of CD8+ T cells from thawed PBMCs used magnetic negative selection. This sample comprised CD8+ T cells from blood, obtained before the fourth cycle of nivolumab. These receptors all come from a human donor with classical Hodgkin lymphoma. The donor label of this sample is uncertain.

The CDR3 reads CASSQDMENSYEQYF. Written as DNA, the CDR3 is TGTGCCAGCAGCCAAGATATGGAGAACTCCTACGAGCAGTACTTC. The chain links TRBV4-2 to TRBJ2-7; D unresolved. Trimming removed 0 bases at V and 0 bases at J, with 9 bases between. This CDR3 region has 15 residues. The germline CDR1 and CDR2 sequences are LGHNA and YNFKEQ.

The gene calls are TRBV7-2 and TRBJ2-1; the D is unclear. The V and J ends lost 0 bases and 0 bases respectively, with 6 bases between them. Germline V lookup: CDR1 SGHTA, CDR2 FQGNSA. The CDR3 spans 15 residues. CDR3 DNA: TGTGCCAGCAGCTTAGCGGGTTTCTCCTACAATGAGCAGTTCTTC. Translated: CASSLAGFSYNEQFF.

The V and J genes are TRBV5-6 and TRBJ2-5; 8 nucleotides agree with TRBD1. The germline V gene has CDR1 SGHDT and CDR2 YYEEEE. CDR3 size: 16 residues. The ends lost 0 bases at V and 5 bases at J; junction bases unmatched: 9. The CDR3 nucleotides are TGTGCCAGCAGCTTGGAAGGGCAGGGGGCGCTTGAGACCCAGTACTTC. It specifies CASSLEGQGALETQYF.

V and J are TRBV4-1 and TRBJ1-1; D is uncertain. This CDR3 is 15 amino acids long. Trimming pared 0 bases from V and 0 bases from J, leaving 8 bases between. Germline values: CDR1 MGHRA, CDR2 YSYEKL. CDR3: CASSQEEGMNTEAFF. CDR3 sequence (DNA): TGCGCCAGCAGCCAAGAAGAAGGCATGAACACTGAAGCTTTCTTT.

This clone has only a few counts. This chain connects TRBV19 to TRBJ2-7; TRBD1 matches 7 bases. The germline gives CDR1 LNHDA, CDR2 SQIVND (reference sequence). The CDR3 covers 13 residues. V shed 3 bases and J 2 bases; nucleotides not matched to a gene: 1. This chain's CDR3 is CASSIGTAYEQYF. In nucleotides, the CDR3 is TGTGCCAGTAGTATCGGGACAGCCTACGAGCAGTACTTC.

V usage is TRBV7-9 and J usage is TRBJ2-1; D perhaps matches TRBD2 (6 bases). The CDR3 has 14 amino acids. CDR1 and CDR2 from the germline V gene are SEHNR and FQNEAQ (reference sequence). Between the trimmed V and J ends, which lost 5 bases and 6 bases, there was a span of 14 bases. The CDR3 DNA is TGTGCCAGCAGCCAGGCGGGGAAATTCAATGAGCAGTTCTTC. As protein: CASSQAGKFNEQFF.